This TCR beta chain comes out of a study of T-cell reconstitution after alpha-beta-depleted transplantation in children. It was with unique molecular identifiers that the TCRbeta library was prepared. TCRdb ran MiXCR on the PCR reads and lists one entry per CDR3 protein. This table has 360,000 or so distinct CDR3 sequences, around 20% appearing once. This clonotype occurred a few times. This CDR3 contains 13 residues. Germline CDR1 is SGHKS and CDR2 is YYEKEE (reference sequence). Trimming stripped 2 bases from V and 6 bases from J, with 8 bases between. The sequenced sample was PBMCs from the stem cell graft donor, obtained from the stem cell graft. This TCR derives from a human donor who donated a stem cell graft to a child with acute myeloid leukemia. The rearrangement uses TRBV5-5 and TRBJ2-2; D gene unclear. CDR3 amino acids: CASSLFLAGELFF. CDR3 nucleotides: TGTGCCAGCAGCTTATTTCTCGCCGGGGAGCTGTTTTTT.